Presented here are 25 T cell receptor beta chains from one specimen sequenced in a study of cytomegalovirus exposure and HLA in healthy donors. Sequencing used immunoSEQ multiplex PCR; TCRdb keeps in-frame clones, though not all of them. The sample includes roughly 330,000 clones, about 85% seen only once; the top ten take 1% to 1.5%. The sample comprised PBMCs. Receptors originate from a woman aged 25-40 years in good health and CMV-seropositive.

The sample holds one count of this clone. The chain joins TRBV7-4 to TRBJ2-7; 8 nucleotides match TRBD1. Germline V gene sequence: CDR1 SGHVT, CDR2 SQSDAQ. The trim removed 5 bases at V and 5 bases at J, leaving 11 bases unmatched. This CDR3 comprises 15 residues. CDR3 sequence: CASSARDRFVDEQYF. The DNA of the CDR3 is TGTGCCAGCAGCGCAAGGGACAGGTTTGTGGACGAGCAGTACTTC.

This clone was observed a few times. In the same sample, other DNA sequences code for this CDR3. V is TRBV18 and J is TRBJ2-1, with 11 bases identical to TRBD2. This CDR3 is 15 amino acids long. CDR1 and CDR2 (germline): KGHSH, LQKENI. With 3 bases clipped from V and 9 bases from J, the junction kept 7 bases outside the gene matches. CDR3: CASSPRLAGGGEQFF. The DNA of the CDR3 is TGTGCCAGCTCACCCAGGCTAGCGGGAGGAGGTGAGCAGTTCTTC.

V usage is TRBV7-6 and J usage is TRBJ2-1; D may be TRBD2 (6 bases). Germline loops: CDR1 SGHVS, CDR2 FNYEAQ. CDR3 length: 13 amino acids. V was clipped by 5 bases and J by 5 bases, with 10 bases between them. The CDR3 sequence: CASSAGLHNEQFF. In DNA form, the CDR3 reads TGTGCCAGCAGCGCGGGACTCCACAATGAGCAGTTCTTC.

This chain links TRBV30 with TRBJ2-1; 11 positions agree with TRBD2. The CDR3 loop spans 13 amino acids. Germline V gene data show CDR1 as GTSNPN and CDR2 as SVGIG (reference sequence). The CDR3 DNA follows: TGTGCAATAGCGGGGGGGCTGGAAAATGAGCAGTTCTTC. Translation: CAIAGGLENEQFF.

The chain combines TRBV29-1 with TRBJ2-1, with TRBD2 as a possible D gene (5 bases). The V gene lost 5 bases and the J gene lost 0 bases, with 17 bases spanning the gap. The CDR3 totals 16 residues. CDR1 and CDR2 from the germline V gene are SQVTM and ANQGSEA. CDR3 coding DNA: TGCAGCGTTACCATCGGGCCGGGAAGCTCCTACAATGAGCAGTTCTTC. Translating gives CSVTIGPGSSYNEQFF.

This sequence joins TRBV18 and TRBJ1-1, with D uncertain. The germline V gene encodes CDR1 KGHSH and CDR2 LQKENI. This CDR3 spans 12 amino acids. V shed 5 bases and J shed 0 bases, with 4 bases lying between them. CDR3 amino acids: CASSWVNTEAFF. CDR3 in DNA: TGTGCCAGCTCATGGGTGAACACTGAAGCTTTCTTT.

The V gene is TRBV4-3, the J gene TRBJ2-7; D could derive from TRBD1 or TRBD2 (6 bases each). Looked up from germline, CDR1 is LGHNA and CDR2 is YSLEER. V was shortened by 0 bases and J by 4 bases, with 13 bases between the two germline ends. CDR3 length: 15 residues. CDR3 amino acids: CASSQETSRGYEQYF. The CDR3 region has the DNA TGCGCCAGCAGCCAAGAAACTAGCAGGGGATACGAGCAGTACTTC.

V usage is TRBV29-1 and J usage is TRBJ2-5; TRBD1 is a possible D gene (6 bases). Per the germline V gene, CDR1 is SQVTM and CDR2 is ANQGSEA. Between the trimmed V and J ends, which lost 4 bases and 5 bases, there was a span of 23 bases. CDR3 length: 16 residues. Here the CDR3 reads CSVGKERSRGKETQYF. The CDR3 nucleotides are TGCAGCGTTGGGAAAGAGAGGAGCAGGGGCAAGGAGACCCAGTACTTC.

The chain recombines TRBV4-3 with TRBJ2-1; D is undetermined. The CDR3 length is 14 residues. V lost 0 bases, J lost 7 bases, and 10 bases lay in between. Germline CDR1 reads LGHNA; CDR2 reads YSLEER. CDR3 residues: CASSQEASSNEQFF. The CDR3 DNA reads TGCGCCAGCAGCCAAGAGGCCAGCAGTAATGAGCAGTTCTTC.

The V call is TRBV6-1, the J call TRBJ1-1, with a possible D match to TRBD1 (6 bases). Trimming took 6 bases from V and 2 from J, leaving 7 bases between them. Per germline, CDR1 MNHNS and CDR2 SASEGT. This CDR3 comprises 12 residues. CDR3 sequence reads: CASRQGNTEAFF. CDR3 sequence (DNA): TGTGCCAGCAGACAGGGAAACACTGAAGCTTTCTTT.

The J gene is TRBJ2-2, the V gene TRBV2, with 11 bases matching TRBD2. Germline lookup yields CDR1 SNHLY and CDR2 FYNNEI. This CDR3 comprises 16 residues. The junction had 8 bases not matched to a gene; V was cut back by 7 bases and J by 4 bases. CDR3 DNA sequence: TGTGCCAGCAAAGAGATAGCGGGGGGGCGCACCGGGGAGCTGTTTTTT. Translating it yields CASKEIAGGRTGELFF.

The rearrangement joins TRBV2 to TRBJ2-7; D gene unclear. Trimming removed 7 bases at V and 3 bases at J, with 10 bases between. Per germline, CDR1 SNHLY and CDR2 FYNNEI. There are 12 residues in the CDR3. The CDR3 nucleotides are TGTGCCAGCAAGGGCCCCCACTACGAGCAGTACTTC. Its protein is CASKGPHYEQYF. Full variable domain (rest looked up from reference TRBV2 and TRBJ2-7): EPEVTQTPSHQVTQMGQEVILRCVPISNHLYFYWYRQILGQKVEFLVSFYNNEISEKSEIFDDQFSVERPDGSNFTLKIRSTKLEDSAMYFCASKGPHYEQYFGPGTRLTVT.

The CDR3 DNA follows: TGTGCCAGCGAGGACAGGGAGGACTACGAGCAGTACTTC. Translated, it gives CASEDREDYEQYF. This sequence joins TRBV28 and TRBJ2-7, with 8 nucleotides matching TRBD1. V was pared by 8 bases and J by 3 bases, with 6 bases of the junction left unmatched. This CDR3 is 13 amino acids long. Germline V gene sequence: CDR1 MDHEN, CDR2 SYDVKM.

Of note for this clone: This may be a read error: a much more frequent sequence differs by one nucleotide. V is TRBV6-5 and J is TRBJ2-1, with 9 positions matching TRBD1. The CDR3 runs 14 residues. The V gene's germline CDR1 is MNHEY and CDR2 SVGAGI. V was clipped by 0 bases and J by 6 bases; unmatched bases: 0. CDR3 loop: CASSYSTGGNEQFF. The CDR3 nucleotides read TGTGCCAGCAGTTACTCGACAGGGGGCAATGAGCAGTTCTTC.

The chain employs TRBV6-1 and TRBJ2-1; D gene uncertain. Trimming shortened V by 2 bases and J by 4 bases, and 15 bases separated the two germline ends. Per the germline V gene, CDR1 is MNHNS and CDR2 is SASEGT. This CDR3 comprises 16 residues. In DNA form, the CDR3 reads TGTGCCAGCAGTGAACCCCTTAGGGTTCTATACAATGAGCAGTTCTTC. Amino acids: CASSEPLRVLYNEQFF.

V gene TRBV2 combines with J gene TRBJ1-2; D may be TRBD1 (5 bases). The V gene lost 3 bases and the J gene lost 4 bases, with 15 bases spanning the gap. The length of the CDR3 is 15 residues. CDR1 is SNHLY and CDR2 is FYNNEI in the germline V gene. The CDR3 nucleotides read TGTGCCAGCAGTGACTTTGTGGGACCGAGCTATGGCTACACCTTC. This translates into CASSDFVGPSYGYTF.

This chain connects TRBV27 to TRBJ2-7, with 7 nucleotides matching TRBD1. V was clipped by 7 bases and J by 3 bases; unmatched bases: 12. Germline V gene lookup returns CDR1 MNHEY and CDR2 SMNVEV (reference sequence). The length of the CDR3 is 15 residues. The CDR3 bases are TGTGCCAGCACAAAGGTGGGACAGCCCGACTACGAGCAGTACTTC. This encodes CASTKVGQPDYEQYF.

In the case of this clone: At the DNA level, this CDR3 is encoded by other sequences in the same sample as well. This chain connects TRBV30 to TRBJ2-2; 9 bases agree with TRBD2. Germline values: CDR1 GTSNPN, CDR2 SVGIG (reference sequence). With 5 bases clipped from V and 0 bases from J, the junction kept 1 base outside the gene matches. The length of the CDR3 is 14 residues. CDR3 in DNA: TGTGCCTGGCGACTAGCGGCGAACACCGGGGAGCTGTTTTTT. Translating gives CAWRLAANTGELFF.

The chain has TRBV7-6 and TRBJ1-1; D is perhaps TRBD1 (6 bases). This CDR3 has 13 residues. Trimming pared 2 bases from V and 7 bases from J, leaving 11 bases between. In germline, CDR1 is SGHVS, CDR2 FNYEAQ. The CDR3 coding sequence is TGTGCCAGCAGCTTATCGAGCAGGGGTGAAGCTTTCTTT. Its translation: CASSLSSRGEAFF.

The rearrangement uses TRBV28 and TRBJ2-7; D is unclear. Germline loops: CDR1 MDHEN, CDR2 SYDVKM. The CDR3 runs to 13 residues. V dropped 7 bases and J dropped 1 base, with 11 bases sitting between them. CDR3 DNA: TGTGCCAGCACAGTCGCGGAGTCCTACGAGCAGTACTTC. Protein: CASTVAESYEQYF.

The V call is TRBV7-9, the J call TRBJ2-4; perhaps TRBD1 as D (7 bases). This CDR3 has 16 amino acids. V was pared by 4 bases and J by 7 bases, with 20 bases between. Germline V gene data show CDR1 as SEHNR and CDR2 as FQNEAQ (reference sequence). The CDR3 reads CASSSQRRQGGNIQYF. Written as DNA, the CDR3 is TGTGCCAGCAGCTCCCAGCGCCGACAGGGAGGTAACATTCAGTACTTC.

The V and J genes are TRBV28 and TRBJ1-4; no definite D call. CDR1 is MDHEN and CDR2 is SYDVKM in the germline V gene. The CDR3 extends over 14 amino acids. V was clipped by 5 bases and J by 8 bases, with 15 bases between them. For the CDR3, the DNA is TGTGCCAGCAGTCCACAACCACTATACGAAAAACTGTTTTTT. Amino acid sequence: CASSPQPLYEKLFF.

The rearrangement joins TRBV9 to TRBJ2-3; D not resolved. Trimming removed 4 bases at V and 2 bases at J, with 8 bases between. The CDR3 consists of 13 residues. Per germline, CDR1 SGDLS and CDR2 YYNGEE. CDR3 DNA sequence: TGTGCCAGCAGCACCCACATCACAGATACGCAGTATTTT. It codes for CASSTHITDTQYF.

The chain is built from TRBV5-1 and TRBJ2-7; 12 bases are a match to TRBD1. Germline V CDR1 and CDR2: SGHRS, YFSETQ. The CDR3 totals 17 residues. V was pared by 0 bases and J by 7 bases, with 11 bases of the junction left unmatched. The CDR3 loop is CASSLVGQGARGGEQYF. As DNA, the CDR3 is TGCGCCAGCAGCTTGGTGGGACAGGGGGCGCGCGGTGGAGAGCAGTACTTC.

The sample holds one count of this clone. The chain has TRBV15 and TRBJ1-5, with 7 nucleotides matching TRBD1. CDR1 and CDR2 from the germline V gene are LNHNV and YYDKDF (reference sequence). The CDR3 contains 15 residues. J was trimmed by 6 bases and V by 1 base; bases with no gene match: 6. The CDR3 DNA is TGTGCCACCAGCAGAGCAACAGGGGATTTTCAGCCCCAGCATTTT. This gives the protein CATSRATGDFQPQHF.